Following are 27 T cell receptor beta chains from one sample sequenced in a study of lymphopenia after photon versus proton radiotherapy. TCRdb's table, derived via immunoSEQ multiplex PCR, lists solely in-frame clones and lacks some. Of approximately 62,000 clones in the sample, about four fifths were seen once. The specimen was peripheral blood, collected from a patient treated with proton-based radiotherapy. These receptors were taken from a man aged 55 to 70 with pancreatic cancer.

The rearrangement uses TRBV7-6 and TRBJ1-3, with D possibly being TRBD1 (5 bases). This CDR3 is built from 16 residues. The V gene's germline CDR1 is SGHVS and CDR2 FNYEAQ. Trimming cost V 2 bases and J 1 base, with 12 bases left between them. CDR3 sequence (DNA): TGTGCCAGCAGCTTATCCAGGGTAGAATCTGGAAACACCATATATTTT. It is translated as CASSLSRVESGNTIYF.

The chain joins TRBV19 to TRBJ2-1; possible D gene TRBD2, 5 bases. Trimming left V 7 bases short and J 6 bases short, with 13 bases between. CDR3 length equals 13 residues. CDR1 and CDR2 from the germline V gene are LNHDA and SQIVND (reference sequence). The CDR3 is CASTLLGANEQFF. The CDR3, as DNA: TGTGCCAGTACCTTACTAGGTGCCAATGAGCAGTTCTTC.

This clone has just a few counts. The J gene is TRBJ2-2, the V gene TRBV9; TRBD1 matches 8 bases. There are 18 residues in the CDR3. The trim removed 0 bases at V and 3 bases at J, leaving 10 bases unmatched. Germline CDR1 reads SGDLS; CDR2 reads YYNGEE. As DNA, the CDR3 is TGTGCCAGCAGCGTAGACCGGCAGGGGGCGTGGGACACCGGGGAGCTGTTTTTT. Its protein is CASSVDRQGAWDTGELFF. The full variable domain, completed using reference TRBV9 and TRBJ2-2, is DSGVTQTPKHLITATGQRVTLRCSPRSGDLSVYWYQQSLDQGLQFLIQYYNGEERAKGNILERFSAQQFPDLHSELNLSSLELGDSALYFCASSVDRQGAWDTGELFFGEGSRLTVL.

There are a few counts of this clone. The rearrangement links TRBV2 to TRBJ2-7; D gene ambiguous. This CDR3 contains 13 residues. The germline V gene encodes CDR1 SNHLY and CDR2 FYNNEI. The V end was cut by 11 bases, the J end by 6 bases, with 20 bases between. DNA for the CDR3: TGTGCCTCCTGTTTCGCCCGGGCACTCGAGCAGTACTTC. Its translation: CASCFARALEQYF.

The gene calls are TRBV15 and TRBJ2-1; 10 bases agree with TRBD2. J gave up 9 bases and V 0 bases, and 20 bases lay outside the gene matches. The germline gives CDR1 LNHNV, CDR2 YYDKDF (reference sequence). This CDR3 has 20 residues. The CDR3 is CATSRDRAGWQSSGSGEQFF. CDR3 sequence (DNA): TGTGCCACCAGCAGAGATAGGGCGGGGTGGCAGTCTAGCGGGAGTGGTGAGCAGTTCTTC.

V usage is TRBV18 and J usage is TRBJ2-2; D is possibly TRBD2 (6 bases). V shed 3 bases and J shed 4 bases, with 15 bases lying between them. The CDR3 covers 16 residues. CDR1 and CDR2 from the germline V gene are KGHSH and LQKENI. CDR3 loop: CASSPAGQGSTGELFF. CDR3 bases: TGTGCCAGCTCACCGGCGGGGCAGGGATCCACCGGGGAGCTGTTTTTT.

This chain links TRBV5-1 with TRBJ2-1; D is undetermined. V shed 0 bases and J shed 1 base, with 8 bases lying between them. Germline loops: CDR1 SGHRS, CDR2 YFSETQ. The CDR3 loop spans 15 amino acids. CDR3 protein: CASSLARLSYNEQFF. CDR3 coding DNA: TGCGCCAGCAGCTTGGCCCGTCTATCCTACAATGAGCAGTTCTTC.

The CDR3 sequence is CASRRQMNTEAFF. In nucleotides, the CDR3 is TGTGCCAGCAGACGACAGATGAACACTGAAGCTTTCTTT. This chain joins TRBV6-5 and TRBJ1-1; D perhaps matches TRBD1 (5 bases). Per germline, CDR1 MNHEY and CDR2 SVGAGI. Deletions cut 6 bases from V and 0 bases from J, with 8 bases between. CDR3 length: 13 residues.

CDR3 residues: CASMTTSGTGELFF. For the CDR3, the DNA is TGTGCCAGCATGACCACCAGCGGAACCGGGGAGCTGTTTTTT. This chain joins TRBV7-9 and TRBJ2-2; tentative D call: TRBD2 (5 bases). CDR3 size: 14 residues. From germline, CDR1 is SEHNR and CDR2 FQNEAQ (reference sequence). Trimming pared 7 bases from V and 5 bases from J, leaving 14 bases between.

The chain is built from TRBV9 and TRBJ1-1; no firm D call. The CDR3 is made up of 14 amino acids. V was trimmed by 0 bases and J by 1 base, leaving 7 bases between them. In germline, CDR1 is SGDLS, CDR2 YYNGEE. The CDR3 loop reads CASSVGSKNTEAFF. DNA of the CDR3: TGTGCCAGCAGCGTAGGGTCCAAGAACACTGAAGCTTTCTTT. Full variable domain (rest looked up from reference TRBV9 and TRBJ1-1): DSGVTQTPKHLITATGQRVTLRCSPRSGDLSVYWYQQSLDQGLQFLIQYYNGEERAKGNILERFSAQQFPDLHSELNLSSLELGDSALYFCASSVGSKNTEAFFGQGTRLTVV.

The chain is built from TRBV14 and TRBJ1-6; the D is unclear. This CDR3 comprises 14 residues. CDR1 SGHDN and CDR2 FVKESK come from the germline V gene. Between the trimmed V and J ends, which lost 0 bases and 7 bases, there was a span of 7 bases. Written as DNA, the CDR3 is TGTGCCAGCAGCCAAGAGTCGTCCAATTCACCCCTCCACTTT. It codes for CASSQESSNSPLHF. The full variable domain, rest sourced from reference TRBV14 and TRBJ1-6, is EAGVTQFPSHSVIEKGQTVTLRCDPISGHDNLYWYRRVMGKEIKFLLHFVKESKQDESGMPNNRFLAERTGGTYSTLKVQPAELEDSGVYFCASSQESSNSPLHFGNGTRLTVT.

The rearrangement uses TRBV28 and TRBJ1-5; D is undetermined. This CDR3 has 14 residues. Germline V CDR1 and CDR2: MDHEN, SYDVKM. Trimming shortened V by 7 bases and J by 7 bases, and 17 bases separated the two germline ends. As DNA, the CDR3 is TGTGCCAGCAAGGATAGCGCGGACGTACAGCCCCAGCATTTT. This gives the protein CASKDSADVQPQHF. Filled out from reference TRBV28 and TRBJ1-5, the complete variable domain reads DVKVTQSSRYLVKRTGEKVFLECVQDMDHENMFWYRQDPGLGLRLIYFSYDVKMKEKGDIPEGYSVSREKKERFSLILESASTNQTSMYLCASKDSADVQPQHFGDGTRLSIL.

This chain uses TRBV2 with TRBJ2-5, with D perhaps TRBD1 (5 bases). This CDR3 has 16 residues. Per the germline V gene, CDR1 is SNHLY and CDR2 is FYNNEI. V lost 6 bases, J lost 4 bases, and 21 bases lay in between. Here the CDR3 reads CASRTVVLGLRETQYF. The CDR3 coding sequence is TGTGCCAGCAGGACAGTTGTTTTGGGCTTAAGAGAGACCCAGTACTTC.

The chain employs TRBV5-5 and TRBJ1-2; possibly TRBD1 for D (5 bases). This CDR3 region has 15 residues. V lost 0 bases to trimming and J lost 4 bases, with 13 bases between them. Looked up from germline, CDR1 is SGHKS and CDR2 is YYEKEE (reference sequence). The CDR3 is CASSLGQGFTYGYTF. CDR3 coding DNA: TGTGCCAGCAGCTTGGGGCAGGGATTTACCTATGGCTACACCTTC.

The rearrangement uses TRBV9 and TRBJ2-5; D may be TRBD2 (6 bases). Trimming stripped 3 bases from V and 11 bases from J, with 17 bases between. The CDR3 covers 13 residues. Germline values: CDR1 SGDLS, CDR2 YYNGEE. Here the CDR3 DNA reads TGTGCCAGCAGCGGAGGGGCGGGACTTCGTCAGTACTTC. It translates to CASSGGAGLRQYF. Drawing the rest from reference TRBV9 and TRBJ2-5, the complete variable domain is DSGVTQTPKHLITATGQRVTLRCSPRSGDLSVYWYQQSLDQGLQFLIQYYNGEERAKGNILERFSAQQFPDLHSELNLSSLELGDSALYFCASSGGAGLRQYFGPGTRLLVL.

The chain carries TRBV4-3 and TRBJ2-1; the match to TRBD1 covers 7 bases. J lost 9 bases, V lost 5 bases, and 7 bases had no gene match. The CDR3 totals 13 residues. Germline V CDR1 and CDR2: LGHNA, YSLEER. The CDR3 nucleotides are TGCGCCAGCAGCGTGCGACAGGGTCTTGAGCAGTTCTTC. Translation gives CASSVRQGLEQFF.

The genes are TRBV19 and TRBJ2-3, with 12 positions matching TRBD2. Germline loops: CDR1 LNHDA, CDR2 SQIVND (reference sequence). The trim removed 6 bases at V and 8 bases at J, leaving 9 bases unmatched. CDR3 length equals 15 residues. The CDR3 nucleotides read TGTGCCAGTAGGCCTCTAGCGGGAGGGTCGGGTACGCAGTATTTT. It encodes CASRPLAGGSGTQYF.

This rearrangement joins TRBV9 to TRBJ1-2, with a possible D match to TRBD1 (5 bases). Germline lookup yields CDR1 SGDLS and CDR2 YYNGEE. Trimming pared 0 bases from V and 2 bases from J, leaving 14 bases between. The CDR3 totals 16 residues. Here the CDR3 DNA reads TGTGCCAGCAGCGTAGACCCTCAGGGACCGAACTATGGCTACACCTTC. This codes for CASSVDPQGPNYGYTF.

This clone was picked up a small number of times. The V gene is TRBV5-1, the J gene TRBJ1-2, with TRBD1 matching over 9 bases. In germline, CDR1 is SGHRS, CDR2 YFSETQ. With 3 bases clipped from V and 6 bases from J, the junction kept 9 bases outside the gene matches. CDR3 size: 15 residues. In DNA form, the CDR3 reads TGCGCCAGCAGCTCAGCCCGGGACAGGGCCAATGGCTACACCTTC. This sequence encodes CASSSARDRANGYTF. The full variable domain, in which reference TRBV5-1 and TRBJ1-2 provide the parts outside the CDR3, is KAGVTQTPRYLIKTRGQQVTLSCSPISGHRSVSWYQQTPGQGLQFLFEYFSETQRNKGNFPGRFSGRQFSNSRSEMNVSTLELGDSALYLCASSSARDRANGYTFGSGTRLTVV.

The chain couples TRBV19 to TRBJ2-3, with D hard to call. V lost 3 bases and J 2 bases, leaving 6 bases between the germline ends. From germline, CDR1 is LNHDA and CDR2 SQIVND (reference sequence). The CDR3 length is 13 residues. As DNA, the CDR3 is TGTGCCAGTAGTATCGTGGACACAGATACGCAGTATTTT. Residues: CASSIVDTDTQYF.

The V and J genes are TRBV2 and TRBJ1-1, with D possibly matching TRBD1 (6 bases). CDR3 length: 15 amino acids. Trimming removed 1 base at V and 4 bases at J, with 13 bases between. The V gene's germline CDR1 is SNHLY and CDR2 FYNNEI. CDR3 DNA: TGTGCCAGCAGTGAAGTGGCGGGGGCGGTCACTGAAGCTTTCTTT. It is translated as CASSEVAGAVTEAFF.

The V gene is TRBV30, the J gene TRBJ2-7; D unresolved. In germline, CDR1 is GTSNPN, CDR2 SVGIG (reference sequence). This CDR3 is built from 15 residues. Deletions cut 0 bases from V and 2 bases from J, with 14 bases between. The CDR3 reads CAWSVRRSATYEQYF. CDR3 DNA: TGTGCCTGGAGTGTCCGCCGTTCGGCAACCTACGAGCAGTACTTC.

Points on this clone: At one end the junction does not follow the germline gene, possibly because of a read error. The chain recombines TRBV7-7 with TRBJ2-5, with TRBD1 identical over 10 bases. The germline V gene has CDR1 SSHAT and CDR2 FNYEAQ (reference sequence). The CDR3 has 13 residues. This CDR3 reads CASSRDRGETQYF. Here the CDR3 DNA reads TGTGCTAGCAGCAGGGACAGGGGAGAGACCCAGTACTTC.

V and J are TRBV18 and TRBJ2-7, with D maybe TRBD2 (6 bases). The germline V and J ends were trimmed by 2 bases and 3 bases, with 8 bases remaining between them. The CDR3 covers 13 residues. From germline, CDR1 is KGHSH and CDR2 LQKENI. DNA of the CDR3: TGTGCCAGCTCACCAAGGCGGGGCTACGAGCAGTACTTC. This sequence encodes CASSPRRGYEQYF.

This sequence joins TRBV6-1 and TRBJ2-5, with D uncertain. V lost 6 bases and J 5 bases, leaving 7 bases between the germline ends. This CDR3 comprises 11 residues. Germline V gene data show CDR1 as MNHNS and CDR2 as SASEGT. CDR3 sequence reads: CASRLGETQYF. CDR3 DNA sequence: TGTGCCAGCAGGTTAGGCGAGACCCAGTACTTC.

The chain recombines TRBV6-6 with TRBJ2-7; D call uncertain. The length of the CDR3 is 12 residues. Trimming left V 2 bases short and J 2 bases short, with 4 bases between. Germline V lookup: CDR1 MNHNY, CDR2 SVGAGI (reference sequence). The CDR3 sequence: CASSYTPYEQYF. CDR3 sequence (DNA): TGTGCCAGCAGTTACACCCCCTACGAGCAGTACTTC.

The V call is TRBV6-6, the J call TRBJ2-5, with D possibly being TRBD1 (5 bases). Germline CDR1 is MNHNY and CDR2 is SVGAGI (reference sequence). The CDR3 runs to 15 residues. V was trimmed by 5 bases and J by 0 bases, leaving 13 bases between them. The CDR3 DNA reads TGTGCCAGCAGTAGGGGTTTCGAGTACCAAGAGACCCAGTACTTC. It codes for CASSRGFEYQETQYF.